This TCR beta chain was documented in a study of T cells in localized non-small cell lung cancer (dated by TCRdb to the early 2020s). General notes on the study: Comparing tumors with uninvolved tumor-adjacent lungs, the study looked at the T cell repertoires of 200 to 250 patients with early-stage NSCLC. The cohort consisted of 236 treatment-naive NSCLC patients whose localized lung tumors had been resected. The mean age of the NSCLC patients was around 67 years, with 130 or so men and around 100 women. The study at large found these results: Because multi-region tumor sequencing was not done, intratumor heterogeneity could not be ruled out. A median of 57 of the top 100 tumor clones turned up in the paired uninvolved adjacent lung, and fewer than 35 of those clones also ranked among the top 100 of that same adjacent lung. Since the design was exploratory, TCR variables were selected using unadjusted p-values with no false-discovery rate correction. Longer overall survival was associated with higher T cell density in blood, whereas shorter survival was associated with higher clonality in adjacent lung. The highest T cell clonality was observed in uninvolved tumor-adjacent lung, where clonality exceeded that of tumor, suggesting that antigenic responses were more focused in uninvolved tumor-adjacent lung.

The CDR3 holds 15 amino acids from the cysteine to the phenylalanine. The retained sequence is limited to the CDR3, 45 bases, with the frame set at the first base. Clipping removes 7 bases from V and 0 bases from J, with 5 as the unmatched junction base count. As encoded in the germline V gene, CDR1 is MDHEN while CDR2 is SYDVKM. TCR beta CDR3 regions were sequenced from DNA using the immunoSEQ Assay. In the authors' own workflow: To compute T cell density, TCR beta template counts were normalized to usable DNA, which was estimated by amplifying housekeeping genes. The preseqR package was used to estimate richness by extrapolating to 400,000 templates for PBMC samples and to 120,000 templates for tissue samples. Clonality was defined as one minus Pielou's evenness. Differential abundance testing on productive amino-acid clonotypes, with a minimum total count of 5 and an alpha of 0.1, was used to identify tissue-enriched TCRs. The Jaccard Index and the Morisita Overlap Index were used to measure how much the repertoires overlapped between compartments. GLIPH grouped TCR beta CDR3s together with public tetramer-defined viral CDR3s, and a viral motif had to include at least three viral sequences and also show V-gene enrichment. Not all clones reach the TCRdb copy of this immuneACCESS table, which keeps in-frame sequences only. Checked studies attribute under half of the gap to unresolved V genes and leave the rest unexplained. That table is the source of V, J and clone size, and D and trimming were worked out from the DNA. The sample table records around 30,000 clones; approximately 92% of these occur just once. Less than 5% of the sample is taken by the ten largest.

At diagnosis, tumor, uninvolved tumor-adjacent lung and peripheral blood were collected and then preserved as a mix of FFPE and fresh-frozen material. For TCR repertoire profiling, blood samples were analyzed as peripheral blood mononuclear cells. The sample holds one count of this clone. This receptor's antigen is unknown. Per-nucleotide qualities are absent, and no much larger clonotype sits a single base away. The source is a woman between 40 and 69 years old with stage III lung adenocarcinoma. Recombination connected TRBV28 to TRBJ2-1; 8 central nucleotides agree with TRBD2. This sample comprised peripheral blood mononuclear cells, obtained before any cancer treatment. The CDR3 in this case is CASTGGRSSYNEQFF. The DNA is TGTGCCAGCACCGGCGGGAGGAGCTCCTACAATGAGCAGTTCTTC.